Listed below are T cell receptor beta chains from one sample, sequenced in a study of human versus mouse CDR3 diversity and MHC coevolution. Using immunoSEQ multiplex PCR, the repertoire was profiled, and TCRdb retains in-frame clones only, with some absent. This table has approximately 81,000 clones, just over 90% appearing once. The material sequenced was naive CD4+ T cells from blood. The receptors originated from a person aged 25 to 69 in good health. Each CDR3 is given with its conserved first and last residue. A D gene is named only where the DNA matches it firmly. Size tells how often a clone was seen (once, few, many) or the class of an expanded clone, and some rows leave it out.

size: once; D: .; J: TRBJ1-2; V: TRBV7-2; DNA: TGTGCCAGCAGCCCCGACCGGGGGATTTATGGCTACACCTTC; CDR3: CASSPDRGIYGYTF
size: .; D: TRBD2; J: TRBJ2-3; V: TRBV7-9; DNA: TGTGCCAGCAGCTATGGACTAGCGACAGATACGCAGTATTTT; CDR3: CASSYGLATDTQYF
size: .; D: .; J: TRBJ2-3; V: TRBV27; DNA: TGTGCCAGCAGTTTATCCGGCAGGGGCACAGATACGCAGTATTTT; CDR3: CASSLSGRGTDTQYF
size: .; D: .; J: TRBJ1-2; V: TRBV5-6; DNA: TGTGCCAGCAGCCTCGTCGGCAGGGCGGGGTATGGCTACACCTTC; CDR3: CASSLVGRAGYGYTF
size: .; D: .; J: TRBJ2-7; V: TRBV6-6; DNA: TGTGCCAGCACTCCCTCTAGCAGCGTCCACGAGCAGTACTTC; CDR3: CASTPSSSVHEQYF
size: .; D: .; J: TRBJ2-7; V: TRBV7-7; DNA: TGTGCTAGCAGCCTGTCGACAGGCTACGAGCAGTACTTC; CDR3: CASSLSTGYEQYF
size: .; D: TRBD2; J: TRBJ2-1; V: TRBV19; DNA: TGTGCCAGTAGTCCGGGACTAGCGGGCCATAATGAGCAGTTCTTC; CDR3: CASSPGLAGHNEQFF
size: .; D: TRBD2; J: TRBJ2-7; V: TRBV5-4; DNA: TGTGCCAGCAGCTTGGCCACTAGCGGGAGGGCTCACGAGCAGTACTTC; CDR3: CASSLATSGRAHEQYF
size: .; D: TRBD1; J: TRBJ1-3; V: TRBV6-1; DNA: TGTGCCAGCAGTGTCACAGGGACAGTGGGTGGAAACACCATATATTTT; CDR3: CASSVTGTVGGNTIYF
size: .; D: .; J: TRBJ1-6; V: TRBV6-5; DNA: TGTGCCAGCAGTTACGGGACACTGCTGAATTCACCCCTCCACTTT; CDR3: CASSYGTLLNSPLHF
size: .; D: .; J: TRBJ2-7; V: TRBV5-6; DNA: TGTGCCAGCAGCCCTGGGGGGAGCTACGAGCAGTACTTC; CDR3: CASSPGGSYEQYF
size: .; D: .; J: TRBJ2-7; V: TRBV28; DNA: TGTGCCAGCACCTCTGACTACGGCGAGCAGTACTTC; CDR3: CASTSDYGEQYF
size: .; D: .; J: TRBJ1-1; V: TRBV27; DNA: TGTGCCAGCAGTTTATCGGGTCGGCAGGGGACTGAAGCTTTCTTT; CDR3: CASSLSGRQGTEAFF
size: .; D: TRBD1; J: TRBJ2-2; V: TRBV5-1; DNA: TGCGCCAGTGGGACAGGGGCGAACACCGGGGAGCTGTTTTTT; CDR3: CASGTGANTGELFF
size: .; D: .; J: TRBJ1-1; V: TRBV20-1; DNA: TGCAGTGTAAAAGGGAGGGTTGAAGCTTTCTTT; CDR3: CSVKGRVEAFF
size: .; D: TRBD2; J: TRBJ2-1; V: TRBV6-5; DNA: TGTGCCAGCAGTTACACCCGGGGGGGCGGGAAGCAGTTCTTC; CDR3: CASSYTRGGGKQFF
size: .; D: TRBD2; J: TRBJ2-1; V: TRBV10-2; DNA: TGCGCCAGCAGTGAGTATGGGACTAGCGGGAGAGCCCCCTACAATGAGCAGTTCTTC; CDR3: CASSEYGTSGRAPYNEQFF
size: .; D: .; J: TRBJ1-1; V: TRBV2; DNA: TGTGCCACCCAGACGGACTGGAACACTGAAGCTTTCTTT; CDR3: CATQTDWNTEAFF
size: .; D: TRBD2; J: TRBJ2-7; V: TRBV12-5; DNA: TGTGCTAGTGGTTTGGGGGACTACTTCTCCTACGAGCAGTACTTC; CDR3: CASGLGDYFSYEQYF
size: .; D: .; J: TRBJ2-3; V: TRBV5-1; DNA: TGCGCCAGCAGCTTGGGGCAGGGGGGTATCACAGATACGCAGTATTTT; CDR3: CASSLGQGGITDTQYF
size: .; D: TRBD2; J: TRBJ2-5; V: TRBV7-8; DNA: TGTGCCAGCAGCCCTAGCGGGAGTAGAGAGACCCAGTACTTC; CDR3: CASSPSGSRETQYF
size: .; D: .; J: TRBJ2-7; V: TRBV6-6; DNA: TGTGCCAGCACCTCGCCTCTCTACGAGCAGTACTTC; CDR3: CASTSPLYEQYF
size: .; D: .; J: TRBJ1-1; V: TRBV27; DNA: TGTGCCAGCAGTTTCGCAGGGCGCACTGAAGCTTTCTTT; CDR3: CASSFAGRTEAFF
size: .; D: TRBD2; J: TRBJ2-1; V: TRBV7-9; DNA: TGTGCCAGCATTCTAGCGGATGTCCGCAATGAGCAGTTCTTC; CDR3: CASILADVRNEQFF
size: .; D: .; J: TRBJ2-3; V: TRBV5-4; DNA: TGTGCCAGCGGGCAGGGTACAGATACGCAGTATTTT; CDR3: CASGQGTDTQYF
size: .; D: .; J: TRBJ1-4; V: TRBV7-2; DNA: TGTGCCAGCAGCTTCAGGGAAACTAATGAAAAACTGTTTTTT; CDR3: CASSFRETNEKLFF
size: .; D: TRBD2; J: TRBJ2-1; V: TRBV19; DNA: TGTGCCAGTAGCCCGGGACTAGCGGGAGGTCGTCCCTACAATGAGCAGTTCTTC; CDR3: CASSPGLAGGRPYNEQFF
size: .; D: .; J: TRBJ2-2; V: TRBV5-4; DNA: TGTGCCAGCAGCTTGGGGATGGGCCGGGGCACCGGGGAGCTGTTTTTT; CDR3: CASSLGMGRGTGELFF
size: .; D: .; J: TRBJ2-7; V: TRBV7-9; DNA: TGTGCCAGCGGGCAAACCTACGAGCAGTACTTC; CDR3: CASGQTYEQYF
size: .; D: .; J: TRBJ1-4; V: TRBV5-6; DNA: TGTGCCAGCAGCCGAGCAACTAATGAAAAACTGTTTTTT; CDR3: CASSRATNEKLFF
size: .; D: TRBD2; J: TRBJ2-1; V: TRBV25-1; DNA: TGTGCCAGCAGTGACCCGGGGGGGTACAATGAGCAGTTCTTC; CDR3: CASSDPGGYNEQFF
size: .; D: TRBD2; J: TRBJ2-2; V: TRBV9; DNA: TGTGCCAGCAGCGTAGAGAGCGGGAGGAGCACCGGGGAGCTGTTTTTT; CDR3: CASSVESGRSTGELFF
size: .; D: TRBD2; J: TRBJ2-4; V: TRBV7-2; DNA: TGTGCCAGCAGCTTAGGCCAGGGAGGGAACATTCAGTACTTC; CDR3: CASSLGQGGNIQYF
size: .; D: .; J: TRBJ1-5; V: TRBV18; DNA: TGTGCCAGCTCACCCAGGACAGATAGCAATCAGCCCCAGCATTTT; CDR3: CASSPRTDSNQPQHF
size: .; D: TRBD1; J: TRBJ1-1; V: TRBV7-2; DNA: TGTGCCAGCAGGGACCCGGGACAGATTTTTGAAGCTTTCTTT; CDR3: CASRDPGQIFEAFF
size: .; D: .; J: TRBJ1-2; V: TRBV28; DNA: TGTGCCAGCAGTTTAACGGGGGACTATGGCTACACCTTC; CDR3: CASSLTGDYGYTF
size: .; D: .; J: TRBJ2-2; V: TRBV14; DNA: TGTGCCAGCAGCCAAGACTGGGAGCTGTTTTTT; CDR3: CASSQDWELFF
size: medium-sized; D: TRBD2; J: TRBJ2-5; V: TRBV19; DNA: TGTGCCAGTAGTATTAACGGACTAGCCGGGACCCAGTACTTC; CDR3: CASSINGLAGTQYF
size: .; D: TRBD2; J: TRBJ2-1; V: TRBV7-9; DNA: TGTGCCAGCAGCTCTACCCTTGGAGCGGGAGGGGCCCAGTTCTTC; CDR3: CASSSTLGAGGAQFF
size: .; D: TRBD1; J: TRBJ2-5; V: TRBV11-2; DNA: TGTGCCAGCAGCTTTCGTCCGGACAGGGACCAAGAGACCCAGTACTTC; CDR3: CASSFRPDRDQETQYF
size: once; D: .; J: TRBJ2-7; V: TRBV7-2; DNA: TGTGCCAGCAGCTCCTCCCCCTACGAGCAGTACTTC; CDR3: CASSSSPYEQYF